This T cell receptor (beta chain) was captured in a study of blood T cell repertoires in COVID-19. Study-wide context: From the United States, Italy and Spain came samples of acute and convalescent COVID-19.

V lost 1 base, J lost 4 bases, and 8 bases lay in between. This CDR3 has 14 residues. Per germline, CDR1 LNHDA and CDR2 SQIVND (reference sequence). The Seattle site enrolled patients during active infection and followed them longitudinally. This clone has more than one count but fewer than ten. In the study's own analysis: Reference gene primers were amplified, and this amplification served to estimate nucleated cell counts. The protocol was immunoSEQ multiplex PCR, while the TCRdb copy is restricted to in-frame clones and leaves out a portion. That table is the source of V, J and clone size, and D and trimming were worked out from the DNA. The data show some 240,000 clones, approximately 80% seen once.

The sample consisted of peripheral blood. This TCR was sampled from a woman of 80 years or more with COVID-19, enrolled during active disease. The chain employs TRBV19 and TRBJ1-5; D call uncertain. CDR3 sequence (DNA): TGTGCCAGTAGTATAGGGCGGATTAATCAGCCCCAGCATTTT. Its protein is CASSIGRINQPQHF.